This entry concerns a single TCR beta chain. The data originate from a study of blood T cell repertoires in COVID-19. Unmatched junction bases numbered 7, after V lost 6 bases and J lost 5 bases. The V gene's germline CDR1 is ENHRY and CDR2 SYGVKD. The CDR3 is made up of 15 amino acids. The protocol was immunoSEQ multiplex PCR, while the TCRdb copy is restricted to in-frame clones and leaves out a portion. Altogether some 220,000 clones are present, around 80% being singletons, with the ten largest covering roughly 18%. Sequenced material: peripheral blood. The sequence was obtained from a woman older than 75 with active or convalescent COVID-19. The chain has TRBV10-3 and TRBJ2-2, with 9 bases that match TRBD1. For the CDR3, the DNA is TGTGCCATCAGATGGGGACAGGGAGAAACCGGGGAGCTGTTTTTT. Its protein product is CAIRWGQGETGELFF.